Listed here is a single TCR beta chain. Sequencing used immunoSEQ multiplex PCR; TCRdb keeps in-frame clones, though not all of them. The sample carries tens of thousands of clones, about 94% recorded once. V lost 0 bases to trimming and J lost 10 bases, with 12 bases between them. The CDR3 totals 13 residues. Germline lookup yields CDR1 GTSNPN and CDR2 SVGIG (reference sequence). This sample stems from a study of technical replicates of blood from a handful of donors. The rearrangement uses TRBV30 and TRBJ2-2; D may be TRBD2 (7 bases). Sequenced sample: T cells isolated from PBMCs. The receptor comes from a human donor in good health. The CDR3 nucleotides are TGTGCCTGGAGTGTACGAGGGGGGGCGGAGCTGTTTTTT. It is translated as CAWSVRGGAELFF.